These 9 T cell receptor beta chains came from one sample sequenced in a study of blood T cell repertoires in COVID-19. Repertoires were generated with immunoSEQ multiplex PCR, while TCRdb's copy carries only in-frame clones and drops some. The sample has 100,000 or so clones, around 92% seen once. The sequencing input was peripheral blood. These receptors were obtained from a man between 45 and 60 years old with active COVID-19.

The rearrangement links TRBV6-1 to TRBJ2-5; D possibly corresponds to TRBD2 (5 bases). CDR3 length equals 17 residues. CDR1 and CDR2 (germline): MNHNS, SASEGT. The V end was cut by 3 bases, the J end by 4 bases, with 21 bases between. DNA for the CDR3: TGTGCCAGCAGTGATTATTGGGTTAATAAGAGGGTAGAGACCCAGTACTTC. It specifies CASSDYWVNKRVETQYF.

The chain employs TRBV5-4 and TRBJ1-1; 9 positions match TRBD1. The junction had 7 bases not matched to a gene; V was cut back by 2 bases and J by 5 bases. This CDR3 has 15 residues. Per the germline V gene, CDR1 is SGHNT and CDR2 is YYREEE (reference sequence). The CDR3 nucleotides read TGTGCCAGCAGCTTTGGACAGGGGTCGGAGACTGAAGCTTTCTTT. It translates to CASSFGQGSETEAFF.

This chain uses TRBV25-1 with TRBJ2-1; D unclear. The germline V and J ends were trimmed by 2 bases and 9 bases, with 11 bases remaining between them. This CDR3 region has 13 residues. Looked up from germline, CDR1 is MGHDK and CDR2 is SYGVNS. Here the CDR3 reads CASSERQVGEQFF. The DNA for the CDR3 is TGTGCCAGCAGTGAAAGACAAGTGGGTGAGCAGTTCTTC.

The chain recombines TRBV24-1 with TRBJ2-7; D is ambiguous. This CDR3 spans 13 amino acids. In germline, CDR1 is KGHDR, CDR2 SFDVKD. Trimming removed 2 bases at V and 0 bases at J, with 4 bases between. The CDR3 DNA reads TGTGCCACCAGTGATTCCCTCTCCTACGAGCAGTACTTC. It encodes CATSDSLSYEQYF.

The V call is TRBV27, the J call TRBJ1-2; 9 bases map to TRBD1. The J segment lost 5 bases and the V segment lost 10 bases, leaving 8 bases of the junction unmatched. Germline CDR1 is MNHEY and CDR2 is SMNVEV (reference sequence). The CDR3 length is 13 residues. The CDR3 here is CAMADRGLYGYTF. In DNA, the CDR3 is TGTGCCATGGCGGACAGGGGACTATATGGCTACACCTTC.

The CDR3 region is CASSPALGQSSYEQYF. In DNA, the CDR3 is TGTGCCAGCAGCCCCGCCTTGGGACAAAGCTCCTACGAGCAGTACTTC. The chain uses TRBV7-9 and TRBJ2-7, with D possibly TRBD1 on 6 matching bases. CDR1 and CDR2 (germline): SEHNR, FQNEAQ (reference sequence). The V and J ends lost 5 bases and 0 bases respectively, with 17 bases between them. The CDR3 spans 16 residues.

The gene calls are TRBV28 and TRBJ1-4; D is perhaps TRBD1 (5 bases). Germline CDR1 and CDR2: MDHEN and SYDVKM. Trimming took off 7 bases at V and 7 bases at J, with 10 bases between the two ends. This CDR3 contains 12 residues. Here the CDR3 DNA reads TGTGCCAGCAAGGGGCAGGTTGAAAAACTGTTTTTT. This translates into CASKGQVEKLFF.

The genes are TRBV5-4 and TRBJ2-7; TRBD2 might be the D (6 bases). In germline, CDR1 is SGHNT, CDR2 YYREEE (reference sequence). There are 14 residues in the CDR3. The germline V and J ends were trimmed by 2 bases and 3 bases, with 12 bases remaining between them. The CDR3, as DNA: TGTGCCAGCAGCTTCAGCGGGCCCAACTACGAGCAGTACTTC. This translates into CASSFSGPNYEQYF.

V gene TRBV5-1 combines with J gene TRBJ1-1; D gene uncertain. CDR1 and CDR2 (germline): SGHRS, YFSETQ. V was clipped by 0 bases and J by 5 bases, with 14 bases between them. The CDR3 covers 15 residues. The CDR3 DNA sequence: TGCGCCAGCAGCTTGGCCGGCAGGAGGGAGACTGAAGCTTTCTTT. Its translation is CASSLAGRRETEAFF.